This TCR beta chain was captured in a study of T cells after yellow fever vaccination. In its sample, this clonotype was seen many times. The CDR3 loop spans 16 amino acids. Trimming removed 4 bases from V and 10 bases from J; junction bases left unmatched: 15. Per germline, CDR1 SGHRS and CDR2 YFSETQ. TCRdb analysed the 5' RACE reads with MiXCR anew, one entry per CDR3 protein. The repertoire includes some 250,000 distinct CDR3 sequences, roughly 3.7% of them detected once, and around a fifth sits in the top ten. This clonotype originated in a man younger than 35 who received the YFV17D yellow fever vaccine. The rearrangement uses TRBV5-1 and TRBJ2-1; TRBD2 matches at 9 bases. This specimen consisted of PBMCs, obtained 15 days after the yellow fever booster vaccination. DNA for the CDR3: TGCGCCAGCAGCCGGGTTAAGGCTAGCGGGGTGCTCGAGCAGTTCTTC. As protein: CASSRVKASGVLEQFF.